Listed below are T cell receptor beta chains from one sample, sequenced in a study of T cell responses to AZD1222 COVID-19 vaccine. TCRdb keeps only in-frame clones here, not all; method: immunoSEQ multiplex PCR. The sample gives under 120,000 clones, about 94% of which show up once; approximately 2.2% is in the top ten. The sample was peripheral blood, taken on day 0 of AZD1222 vaccination. These receptor sequences come from an adult in good health. CDR3s include the opening cysteine and the closing phenylalanine or tryptophan. The D gene is left open where the match is weak.

cdr3_aa	v_call	j_call	d_call
CASSQDHAGGSLGTQYF	TRBV3-1/TRBV3-2	TRBJ2-3	TRBD2
CASSQDTGGVDNEQFF	TRBV3-1/TRBV3-2	TRBJ2-1	-
CASSYTGASGNTIYF	TRBV6-5	TRBJ1-3	-
CASRARGGGSSHEQFF	TRBV25-1	TRBJ2-1	TRBD2
CASSEGRKETQYF	TRBV5-4	TRBJ2-5	-
CASSIGPGLLFNEQFF	TRBV19	TRBJ2-1	TRBD2
CASSTGLPRANEKLFF	TRBV18	TRBJ1-4	-
CASASTAGRTEAFF	TRBV5-1	TRBJ1-1	-
CASSQEYGGQETQYF	TRBV4-3	TRBJ2-5	-
CASRSGVEQYF	TRBV5-1	TRBJ2-7	-
CSTTVMNTEAFF	TRBV29-1	TRBJ1-1	-
CASSFGQGAYGYTF	TRBV5-5	TRBJ1-2	-
CASSLSKDGRTEAFF	TRBV6-5	TRBJ1-1	-
CASKDKTGEYFGYTF	TRBV2	TRBJ1-2	TRBD1
CASSQEGYSNQPQHF	TRBV4-2	TRBJ1-5	-